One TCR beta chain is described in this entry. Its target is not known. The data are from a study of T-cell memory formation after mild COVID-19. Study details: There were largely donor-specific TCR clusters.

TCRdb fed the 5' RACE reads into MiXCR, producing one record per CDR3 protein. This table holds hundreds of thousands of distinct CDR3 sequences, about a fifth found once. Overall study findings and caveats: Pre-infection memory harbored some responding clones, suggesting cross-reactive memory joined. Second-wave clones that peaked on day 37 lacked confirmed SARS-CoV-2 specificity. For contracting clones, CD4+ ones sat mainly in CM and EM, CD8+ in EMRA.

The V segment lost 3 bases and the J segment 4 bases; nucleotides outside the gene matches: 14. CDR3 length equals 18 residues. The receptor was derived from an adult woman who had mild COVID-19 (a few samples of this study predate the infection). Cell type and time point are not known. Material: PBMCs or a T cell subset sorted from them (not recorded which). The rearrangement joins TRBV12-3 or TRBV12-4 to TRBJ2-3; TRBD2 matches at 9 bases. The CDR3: CASSFSDWVAGGPDTQYF. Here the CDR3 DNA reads TGTGCCAGCAGTTTTTCGGACTGGGTGGCGGGAGGGCCAGATACGCAGTATTTT.